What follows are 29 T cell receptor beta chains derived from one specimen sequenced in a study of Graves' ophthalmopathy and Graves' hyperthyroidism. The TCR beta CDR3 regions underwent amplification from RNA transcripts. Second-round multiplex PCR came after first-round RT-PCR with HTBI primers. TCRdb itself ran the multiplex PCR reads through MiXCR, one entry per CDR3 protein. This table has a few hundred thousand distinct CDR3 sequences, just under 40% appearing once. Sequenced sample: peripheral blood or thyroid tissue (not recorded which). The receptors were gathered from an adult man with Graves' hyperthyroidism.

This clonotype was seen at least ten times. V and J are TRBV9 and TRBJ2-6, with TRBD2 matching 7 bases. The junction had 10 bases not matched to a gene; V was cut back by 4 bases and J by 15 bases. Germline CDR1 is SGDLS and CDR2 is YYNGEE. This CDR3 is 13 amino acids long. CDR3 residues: CASSRTRGPYLTF. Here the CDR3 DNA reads TGTGCCAGCAGCCGGACTAGAGGGCCCTACCTGACTTTC.

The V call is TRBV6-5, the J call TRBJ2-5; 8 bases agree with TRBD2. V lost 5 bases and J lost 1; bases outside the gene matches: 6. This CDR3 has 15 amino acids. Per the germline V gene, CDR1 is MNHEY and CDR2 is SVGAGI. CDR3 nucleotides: TGTGCCAGCAGTCAAATAGCGGGGAGCCAAGAGACCCAGTACTTC. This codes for CASSQIAGSQETQYF.

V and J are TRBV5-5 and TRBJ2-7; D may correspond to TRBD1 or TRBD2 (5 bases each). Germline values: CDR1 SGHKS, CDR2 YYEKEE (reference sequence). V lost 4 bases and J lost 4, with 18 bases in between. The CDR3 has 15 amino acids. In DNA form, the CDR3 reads TGTGCCAGCAGCCAGGCCGGGACGGGGAGATACGAGCAGTACTTC. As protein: CASSQAGTGRYEQYF.

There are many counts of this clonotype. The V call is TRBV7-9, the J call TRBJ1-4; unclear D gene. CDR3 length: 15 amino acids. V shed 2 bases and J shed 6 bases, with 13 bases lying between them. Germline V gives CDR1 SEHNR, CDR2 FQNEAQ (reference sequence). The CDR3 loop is CASSLLGSADEKLFF. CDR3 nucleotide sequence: TGTGCCAGCAGCTTACTCGGTAGCGCAGATGAAAAACTGTTTTTT.

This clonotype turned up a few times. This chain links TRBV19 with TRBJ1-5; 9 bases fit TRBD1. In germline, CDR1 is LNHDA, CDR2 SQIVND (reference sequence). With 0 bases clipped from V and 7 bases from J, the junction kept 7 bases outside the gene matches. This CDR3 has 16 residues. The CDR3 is CASSIERGQGEQPQHF. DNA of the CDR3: TGTGCCAGTAGTATAGAGAGGGGACAGGGTGAGCAGCCCCAGCATTTT.

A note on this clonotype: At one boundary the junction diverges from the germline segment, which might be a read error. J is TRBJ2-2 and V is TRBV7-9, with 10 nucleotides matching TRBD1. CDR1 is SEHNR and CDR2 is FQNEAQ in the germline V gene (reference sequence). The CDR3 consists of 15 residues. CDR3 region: CASSAGTGVTGELFF. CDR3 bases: TGCGCCAGCAGTGCCGGGACAGGGGTCACCGGGGAGCTGTTTTTT.

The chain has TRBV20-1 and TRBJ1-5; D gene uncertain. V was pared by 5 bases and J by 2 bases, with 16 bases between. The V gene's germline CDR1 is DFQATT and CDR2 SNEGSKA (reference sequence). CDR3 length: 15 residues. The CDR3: CSAAARGVGNQPQHF. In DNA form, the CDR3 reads TGCAGTGCTGCGGCCCGGGGAGTCGGCAATCAGCCCCAGCATTTT.

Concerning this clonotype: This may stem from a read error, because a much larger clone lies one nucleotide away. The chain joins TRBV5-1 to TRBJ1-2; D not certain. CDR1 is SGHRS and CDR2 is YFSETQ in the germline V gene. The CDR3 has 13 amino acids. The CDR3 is CASSLSSDYGYAF. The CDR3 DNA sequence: TGTGCCAGCAGCTTGTCGTCGGACTATGGCTACGCCTTC.

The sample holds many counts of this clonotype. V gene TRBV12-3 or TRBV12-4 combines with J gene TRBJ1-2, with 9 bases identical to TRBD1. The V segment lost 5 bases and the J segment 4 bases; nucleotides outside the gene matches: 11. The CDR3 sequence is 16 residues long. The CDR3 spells CASSLTTTGGAYGYTF. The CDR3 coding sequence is TGTGCCAGCAGTCTTACAACAACAGGGGGCGCCTATGGCTACACCTTC.

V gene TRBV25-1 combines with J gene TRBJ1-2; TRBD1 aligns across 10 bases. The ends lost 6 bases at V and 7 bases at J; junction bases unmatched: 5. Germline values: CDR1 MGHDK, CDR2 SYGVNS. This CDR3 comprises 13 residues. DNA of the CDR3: TGTGCCAGCAGCACCGGGACAGGGGCTGGCTACACCTTC. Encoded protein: CASSTGTGAGYTF.

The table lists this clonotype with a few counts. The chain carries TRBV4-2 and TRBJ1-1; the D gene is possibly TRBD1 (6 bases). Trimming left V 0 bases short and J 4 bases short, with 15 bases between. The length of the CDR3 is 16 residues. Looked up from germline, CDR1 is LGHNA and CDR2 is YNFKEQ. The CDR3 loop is CASSQEKELRGTEAFF. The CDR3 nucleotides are TGTGCCAGCAGCCAAGAGAAAGAACTCAGGGGCACTGAAGCTTTCTTT.

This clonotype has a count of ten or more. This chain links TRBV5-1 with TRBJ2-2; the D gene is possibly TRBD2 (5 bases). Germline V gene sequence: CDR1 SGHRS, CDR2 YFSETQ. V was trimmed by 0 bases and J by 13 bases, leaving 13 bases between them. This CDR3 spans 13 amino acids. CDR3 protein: CASSLDGGSGLFF. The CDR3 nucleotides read TGCGCCAGCAGCTTGGATGGCGGGTCGGGGCTGTTTTTT.

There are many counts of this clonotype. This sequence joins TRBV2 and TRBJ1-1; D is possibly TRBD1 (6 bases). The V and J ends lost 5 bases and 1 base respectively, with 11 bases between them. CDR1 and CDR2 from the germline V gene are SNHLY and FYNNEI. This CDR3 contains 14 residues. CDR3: CASSRTATNTEAFF. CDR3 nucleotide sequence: TGTGCCAGCAGTCGGACAGCTACGAACACTGAAGCTTTCTTT.

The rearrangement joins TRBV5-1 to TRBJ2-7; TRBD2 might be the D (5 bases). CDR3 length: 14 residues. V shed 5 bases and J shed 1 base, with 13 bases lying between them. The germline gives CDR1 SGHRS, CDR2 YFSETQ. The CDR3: CASRGEEVSYEQYF. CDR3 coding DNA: TGCGCCAGCAGGGGAGAAGAGGTATCCTACGAGCAGTACTTC. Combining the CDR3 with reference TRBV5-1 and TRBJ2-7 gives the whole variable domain KAGVTQTPRYLIKTRGQQVTLSCSPISGHRSVSWYQQTPGQGLQFLFEYFSETQRNKGNFPGRFSGRQFSNSRSEMNVSTLELGDSALYLCASRGEEVSYEQYFGPGTRLTVT.

The CDR3 sequence: CASSVTGTSGELFF. The DNA for the CDR3 is TGTGCCAGCAGCGTGACCGGGACTAGCGGGGAGCTGTTTTTT. V is TRBV7-9 and J is TRBJ2-2; 8 bases are shared with TRBD2. CDR3 size: 14 residues. V gave up 5 bases and J gave up 7 bases; unmatched junction bases: 6. Germline CDR1 SEHNR, CDR2 FQNEAQ (reference sequence).

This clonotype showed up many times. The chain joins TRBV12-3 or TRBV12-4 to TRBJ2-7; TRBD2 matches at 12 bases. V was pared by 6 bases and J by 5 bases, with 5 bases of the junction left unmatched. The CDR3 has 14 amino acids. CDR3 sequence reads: CASRQTSGSDEQYF. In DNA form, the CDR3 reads TGTGCCAGCAGGCAGACTAGCGGGAGCGACGAGCAGTACTTC.

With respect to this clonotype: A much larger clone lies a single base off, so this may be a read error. CDR3 coding DNA: TGTGCCAGCAGTATTCGAGACACGAGCAATCAGCCCCAGCATTTT. Encoded protein: CASSIRDTSNQPQHF. This chain links TRBV12-3 or TRBV12-4 with TRBJ1-5; D not certain. The CDR3 consists of 15 residues. V was trimmed by 5 bases and J by 1 base, leaving 12 bases between them.

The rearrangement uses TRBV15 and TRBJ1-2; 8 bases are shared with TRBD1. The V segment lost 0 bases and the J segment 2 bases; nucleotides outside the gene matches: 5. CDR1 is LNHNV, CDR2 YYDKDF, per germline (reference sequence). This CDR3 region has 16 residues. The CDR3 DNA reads TGTGCCACCAGCAGAGATAAGGACAGGGTGAACTATGGCTACACCTTC. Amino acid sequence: CATSRDKDRVNYGYTF. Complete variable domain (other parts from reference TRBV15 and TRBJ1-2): DAMVIQNPRYQVTQFGKPVTLSCSQTLNHNVMYWYQQKSSQAPKLLFHYYDKDFNNEADTPDNFQSRRPNTSFCFLDIRSPGLGDTAMYLCATSRDKDRVNYGYTFGSGTRLTVV.

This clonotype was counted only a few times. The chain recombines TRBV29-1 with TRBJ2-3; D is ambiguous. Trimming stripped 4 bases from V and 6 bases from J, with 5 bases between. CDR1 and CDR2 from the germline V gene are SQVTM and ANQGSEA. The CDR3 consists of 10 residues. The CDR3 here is CSVAGDTQYF. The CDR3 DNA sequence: TGCAGCGTTGCTGGCGATACGCAGTATTTT.

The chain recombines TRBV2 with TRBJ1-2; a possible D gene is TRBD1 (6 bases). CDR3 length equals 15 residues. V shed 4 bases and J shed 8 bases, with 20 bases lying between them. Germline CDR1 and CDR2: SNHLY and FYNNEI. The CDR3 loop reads CASSARRGQSGGYTF. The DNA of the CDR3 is TGTGCCAGCAGTGCTAGGCGAGGACAGTCGGGAGGCTACACCTTC.

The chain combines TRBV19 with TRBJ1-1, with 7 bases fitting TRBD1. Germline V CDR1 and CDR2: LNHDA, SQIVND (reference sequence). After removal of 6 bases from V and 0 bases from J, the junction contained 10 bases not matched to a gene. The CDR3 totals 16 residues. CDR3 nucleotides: TGTGCCAGTAGCCCAAGGACAGGAAGAATGAACACTGAAGCTTTCTTT. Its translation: CASSPRTGRMNTEAFF.

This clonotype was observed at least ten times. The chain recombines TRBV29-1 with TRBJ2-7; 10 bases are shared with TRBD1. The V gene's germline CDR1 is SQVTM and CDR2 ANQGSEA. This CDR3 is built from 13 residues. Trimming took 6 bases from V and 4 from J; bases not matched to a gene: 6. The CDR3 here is CSVKTGGPYEQYF. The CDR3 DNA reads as TGCAGCGTCAAGACAGGGGGCCCATACGAGCAGTACTTC.

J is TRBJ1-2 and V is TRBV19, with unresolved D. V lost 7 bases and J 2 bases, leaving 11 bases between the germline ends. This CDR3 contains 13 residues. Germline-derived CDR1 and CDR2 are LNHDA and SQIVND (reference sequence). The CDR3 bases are TGTGCCAGTAATAATCTACAAAACTATGGCTACACCTTC. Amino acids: CASNNLQNYGYTF.

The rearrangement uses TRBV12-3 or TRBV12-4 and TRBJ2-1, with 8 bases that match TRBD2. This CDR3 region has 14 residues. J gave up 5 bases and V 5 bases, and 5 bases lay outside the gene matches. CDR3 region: CASSGGGKDNEQFF. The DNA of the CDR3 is TGTGCCAGCAGTGGCGGGGGGAAGGACAATGAGCAGTTCTTC.

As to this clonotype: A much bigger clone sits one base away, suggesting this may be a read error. This chain's CDR3 is CASSVFTGTDGRSSYEQYF. Here the CDR3 DNA reads TGTGCCAGCAGCGTTTTCACCGGGACAGATGGCAGAAGCTCCTACGAGCAGTACTTC. J is TRBJ2-7 and V is TRBV7-9; 7 bases match TRBD1. Germline CDR1 SEHNR, CDR2 FQNEAQ (reference sequence). CDR3 length: 19 amino acids. V lost 5 bases to trimming and J lost 0 bases; unmatched junction nucleotides: 19.

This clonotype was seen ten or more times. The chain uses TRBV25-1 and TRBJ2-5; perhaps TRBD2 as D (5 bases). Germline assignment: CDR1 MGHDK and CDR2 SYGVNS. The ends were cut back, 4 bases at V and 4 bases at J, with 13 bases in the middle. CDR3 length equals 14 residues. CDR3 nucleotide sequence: TGTGCCAGCAGTGCCAAACTAGAGAGAGAGACCCAGTACTTC. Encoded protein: CASSAKLERETQYF.

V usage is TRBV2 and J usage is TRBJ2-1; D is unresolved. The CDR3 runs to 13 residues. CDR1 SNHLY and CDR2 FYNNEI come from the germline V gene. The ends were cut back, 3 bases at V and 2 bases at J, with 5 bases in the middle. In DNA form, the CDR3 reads TGTGCCAGCAGTGAGCTCGCCTACAATGAGCAGTTCTTC. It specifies CASSELAYNEQFF.

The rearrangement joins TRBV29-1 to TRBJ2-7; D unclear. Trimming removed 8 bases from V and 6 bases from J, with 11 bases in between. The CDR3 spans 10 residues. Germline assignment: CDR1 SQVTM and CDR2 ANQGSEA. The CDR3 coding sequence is TGCAGCTTGGGAAAATCCGAGCAGTACTTC. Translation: CSLGKSEQYF.

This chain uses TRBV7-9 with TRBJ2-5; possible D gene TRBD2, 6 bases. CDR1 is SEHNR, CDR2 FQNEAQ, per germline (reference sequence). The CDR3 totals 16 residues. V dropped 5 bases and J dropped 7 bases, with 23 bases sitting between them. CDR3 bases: TGTGCCAGCAGCCCACCGGGGAAGCGGACCGGGGGGACCCAGTACTTC. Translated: CASSPPGKRTGGTQYF. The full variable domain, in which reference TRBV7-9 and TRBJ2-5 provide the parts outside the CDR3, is DTGVSQNPRHKITKRGQNVTFRCDPISEHNRLYWYRQTLGQGPEFLTYFQNEAQLEKSRLLSDRFSAERPKGSFSTLEIQRTEQGDSAMYLCASSPPGKRTGGTQYFGPGTRLLVL.